This T cell receptor beta chain was captured in a study of T cell responses to AZD1222 COVID-19 vaccine. Study-wide findings and caveats: The CD4 TCRs associated with vaccination extended across spike and predominated at 160-218 and 743-854. None of the repertoires were sampled until the peak T cell response had passed.

TCRdb's table, derived via immunoSEQ multiplex PCR, lists solely in-frame clones and lacks some. The data contain roughly 200,000 clones, 85% to 95% of them singletons. Losses at the gene ends were 6 bases for V and 3 bases for J; bases not matched to a gene: 2. Looked up from germline, CDR1 is KGHSH and CDR2 is LQKENI. This CDR3 has 14 residues. For this clone: Its antigen remains unidentified.

The chain recombines TRBV18 with TRBJ1-5; 10 nucleotides agree with TRBD1. This TCR came from an adult in good health. The sequenced sample was peripheral blood, obtained on day 0 of MenACWY control vaccination. In nucleotides, the CDR3 is TGTGCCAGCTCCGGGACAGGGGACAATCAGCCCCAGCATTTT. Translating gives CASSGTGDNQPQHF.